This TCR beta chain was recorded in a study of cytomegalovirus exposure and HLA in healthy donors. Points from the study as a whole: Roughly uniform sequencing depth across donors was assumed, possibly incorrectly. It was 150 to 200 TCR beta chains that were listed as cytomegalovirus-associated. TCR beta V- and J-gene trimming was later associated with a missense DCLRE1C variant. Later, TCR association rates were found to vary by HLA locus, highest for DRB1 and lowest for HLA-C.

The study ran its PCR with 60 Vbeta and 13 Jbeta primers. Only in-frame clones appear in the TCRdb table, and some are missing; sequencing was by immunoSEQ multiplex PCR. The sample carries about 110,000 clones, roughly four fifths recorded once. The V gene's germline CDR1 is GTSNPN and CDR2 SVGIG (reference sequence). This CDR3 spans 14 amino acids. In this sample, this clone turned up a few times. Antigen unknown. At one end, the junction sequence differs from germline, possibly due to a read error. This rearrangement joins TRBV30 to TRBJ2-3, with 10 bases lining up with TRBD2. The source material was PBMCs. The TCR sequence derives from a man aged 35 to 55 in good health and CMV-seronegative. The CDR3 loop reads CARSGLAGADTQYF. CDR3 in DNA: TGTGCCCGGAGCGGCCTAGCGGGAGCAGATACGCAGTATTTT. Combining the CDR3 with reference TRBV30 and TRBJ2-3 gives the whole variable domain SQTIHQWPATLVQPVGSPLSLECTVEGTSNPNLYWYRQAAGRGLQLLFYSVGIGQISSEVPQNLSASRPQDRQFILSSKKLLLSDSGFYLCARSGLAGADTQYFGPGTRLTVL.